The 20 T cell receptor beta chains listed next were all sequenced from one sample in a study of cytomegalovirus exposure and HLA in healthy donors. PCR employed 60 Vbeta and 13 Jbeta primers. Assay used: immunoSEQ multiplex PCR; TCRdb lists only in-frame clones, some missing. The repertoire shows roughly 120,000 clones; the top ten hold about 2.5%. Source material: PBMCs. The source is a man aged 30 to 39 in good health and CMV-seronegative.

The chain has TRBV11-2 and TRBJ2-6; D not certain. V shed 3 bases and J shed 0 bases, with 3 bases lying between them. The CDR3 spans 14 residues. Germline V gene sequence: CDR1 SGHAT, CDR2 FQNNGV. The CDR3 bases are TGTGCCAGCAGCTTTAGCTCTGGGGCCAACGTCCTGACTTTC. This gives the protein CASSFSSGANVLTF.

This chain uses TRBV18 with TRBJ1-1; 7 positions match TRBD1. From germline, CDR1 is KGHSH and CDR2 LQKENI. The V segment lost 6 bases and the J segment 1 base; nucleotides outside the gene matches: 5. The CDR3 is made up of 14 amino acids. This chain's CDR3 is CASSPTGANTEAFF. Written as DNA, the CDR3 is TGTGCCAGCTCCCCAACAGGGGCGAACACTGAAGCTTTCTTT.

This chain uses TRBV5-4 with TRBJ1-4, with D unclear. Germline CDR1 and CDR2: SGHNT and YYREEE (reference sequence). Trimming cost V 2 bases and J 2 bases, with 7 bases left between them. The CDR3 runs 14 residues. Here the CDR3 reads CASSFWPTNEKLFF. The CDR3 region has the DNA TGTGCCAGCAGCTTCTGGCCGACTAATGAAAAACTGTTTTTT.

This chain joins TRBV28 and TRBJ1-3, with D unclear. Germline CDR1 reads MDHEN; CDR2 reads SYDVKM. Trimming took off 3 bases at V and 0 bases at J, with 18 bases between the two ends. The CDR3 loop spans 18 amino acids. The CDR3 spells CASSFPGPPSPSGNTIYF. Here the CDR3 DNA reads TGTGCCAGCAGTTTTCCAGGCCCTCCTTCTCCCTCTGGAAACACCATATATTTT.

The V gene is TRBV6-1, the J gene TRBJ2-7; tentative D call: TRBD1 (7 bases). Germline V CDR1 and CDR2: MNHNS, SASEGT. The CDR3 spans 17 residues. Trimming removed 3 bases from V and 2 bases from J, with 20 bases in between. The CDR3 bases are TGTGCCAGCAGTGACAGCGGTTACAGGGGAGGAACCTACGAGCAGTACTTC. Translation: CASSDSGYRGGTYEQYF.

Details on this clone: Compared with germline, one end of the junction differs, possibly owing to a read error. The chain couples TRBV7-7 to TRBJ2-3, with 10 nucleotides matching TRBD2. Germline V gene data show CDR1 as SSHAT and CDR2 as FNYEAQ (reference sequence). CDR3 length equals 16 residues. The CDR3 nucleotides read TGTGCTAGCAGCTTAGAAGCGGGAGGGTCAACAGATACGCAGTATTTT. It is translated as CASSLEAGGSTDTQYF. The whole variable domain, remainder taken from reference TRBV7-7 and TRBJ2-3, is GAGVSQSPRYKVTKRGQDVTLRCDPISSHATLYWYQQALGQGPEFLTYFNYEAQPDKSGLPSDRFSAERPEGSISTLTIQRTEQRDSAMYRCASSLEAGGSTDTQYFGPGTRLTVL.

This sequence joins TRBV2 and TRBJ1-1; D not resolved. V was shortened by 8 bases and J by 1 base, with 5 bases between the two germline ends. Germline V gene sequence: CDR1 SNHLY, CDR2 FYNNEI. The CDR3 has 11 residues. The CDR3 region has the DNA TGTGCCAGCTCACAGAACACTGAAGCTTTCTTT. Encoded protein: CASSQNTEAFF.

V gene TRBV5-1 combines with J gene TRBJ2-7; TRBD1 matches 7 bases. The CDR3 loop spans 13 amino acids. With 3 bases clipped from V and 4 bases from J, the junction kept 4 bases outside the gene matches. CDR1 is SGHRS, CDR2 YFSETQ, per germline. The CDR3 bases are TGCGCCAGCAGCTGGACACAGGGGTACGAGCAGTACTTC. As protein: CASSWTQGYEQYF. The full variable domain, rest sourced from reference TRBV5-1 and TRBJ2-7, is KAGVTQTPRYLIKTRGQQVTLSCSPISGHRSVSWYQQTPGQGLQFLFEYFSETQRNKGNFPGRFSGRQFSNSRSEMNVSTLELGDSALYLCASSWTQGYEQYFGPGTRLTVT.

This rearrangement joins TRBV7-8 to TRBJ1-5, with a weak D call TRBD1 (6 bases). The CDR3 is 16 residues long. Trimming pared 2 bases from V and 8 bases from J, leaving 19 bases between. Per the germline V gene, CDR1 is SGHVS and CDR2 is FQNEAQ. CDR3 sequence reads: CASSLSGVGGSEPQHF. The CDR3 bases are TGTGCCAGCAGCTTATCAGGGGTAGGGGGATCAGAGCCCCAGCATTTT.

CDR3 sequence (DNA): TGTGCCATCAGTGAGTATCAGACAGGGACCTACGAGCAGTACTTC. Translating it yields CAISEYQTGTYEQYF. The chain carries TRBV10-3 and TRBJ2-7; 7 nucleotides align to TRBD1. Looked up from germline, CDR1 is ENHRY and CDR2 is SYGVKD. The CDR3 is 15 residues long. Trimming at V came to 1 base and at J to 2 bases, leaving 5 bases not matched to a gene.

The chain joins TRBV2 to TRBJ2-1; 11 nucleotides line up with TRBD2. V lost 1 base and J lost 7; bases outside the gene matches: 3. Germline V gene lookup returns CDR1 SNHLY and CDR2 FYNNEI. This CDR3 contains 15 residues. The CDR3 nucleotides are TGTGCCAGCAGTGAAGTAGCGGGAGGGCCAAATGAGCAGTTCTTC. It encodes CASSEVAGGPNEQFF.

V usage is TRBV6-5 and J usage is TRBJ2-7, with 8 nucleotides matching TRBD1. The CDR3 extends over 15 amino acids. The germline gives CDR1 MNHEY, CDR2 SVGAGI. The trim removed 2 bases at V and 5 bases at J, leaving 8 bases unmatched. The CDR3 nucleotides read TGTGCCAGCAGTTACCAAGGACAGGGTATACACGAGCAGTACTTC. Translating it yields CASSYQGQGIHEQYF.

The CDR3 sequence is CASSGGGGNHEQYF. The CDR3 DNA reads TGTGCCAGCAGCGGGGGGGGAGGGAATCACGAGCAGTACTTC. V is TRBV5-4 and J is TRBJ2-7, with 7 bases that match TRBD2. The CDR3 consists of 14 residues. Germline CDR1 SGHNT, CDR2 YYREEE (reference sequence). V gave up 4 bases and J gave up 5 bases; unmatched junction bases: 9.

The chain combines TRBV6-5 with TRBJ2-7; 8 nucleotides line up with TRBD2. This CDR3 is built from 14 residues. CDR1 is MNHEY, CDR2 SVGAGI, per germline. V dropped 6 bases and J dropped 5; count of bases not matched to a gene: 9. CDR3 loop: CASSGTSGIHEQYF. The CDR3 coding sequence is TGTGCCAGCAGCGGGACTAGTGGAATCCACGAGCAGTACTTC.

The chain links TRBV7-9 to TRBJ2-1, with TRBD1 as a possible D gene (6 bases). This CDR3 contains 12 residues. Germline V gene data show CDR1 as SEHNR and CDR2 as FQNEAQ (reference sequence). V was shortened by 1 base and J by 10 bases, with 8 bases between the two germline ends. As DNA, the CDR3 is TGTGCCAGCAGCTTAGTGGACAGAGAGCAGTTCTTC. Amino acids: CASSLVDREQFF.

J is TRBJ2-3 and V is TRBV25-1, with D possibly TRBD2 on 5 matching bases. Looked up from germline, CDR1 is MGHDK and CDR2 is SYGVNS. Between the trimmed V and J ends, which lost 3 bases and 4 bases, there was a span of 23 bases. The CDR3 extends over 18 amino acids. The CDR3 DNA is TGTGCCAGCAGTGACCCCCCTGGGGAGCCTACTGGACCAGATACGCAGTATTTT. Its protein is CASSDPPGEPTGPDTQYF.

The chain carries TRBV19 and TRBJ1-3, with 10 nucleotides matching TRBD1. This CDR3 spans 15 amino acids. CDR1 is LNHDA, CDR2 SQIVND, per germline (reference sequence). With 9 bases clipped from V and 2 bases from J, the junction kept 7 bases outside the gene matches. The CDR3 DNA follows: TGTGCCAGCCGGGACAGGGGCTCAACTGGAAACACCATATATTTT. Its translation is CASRDRGSTGNTIYF. Full variable domain (rest looked up from reference TRBV19 and TRBJ1-3): DGGITQSPKYLFRKEGQNVTLSCEQNLNHDAMYWYRQDPGQGLRLIYYSQIVNDFQKGDIAEGYSVSREKKESFPLTVTSAQKNPTAFYLCASRDRGSTGNTIYFGEGSWLTVV.

The chain joins TRBV10-3 to TRBJ2-5, with TRBD2 matching over 16 bases. Trimming removed 4 bases from V and 7 bases from J; junction bases left unmatched: 3. Germline V gives CDR1 ENHRY, CDR2 SYGVKD. The CDR3 has 15 residues. CDR3: CAISAGTSGRATQYF. In nucleotides, the CDR3 is TGTGCCATCAGTGCGGGGACTAGCGGGAGGGCGACCCAGTACTTC.

V is TRBV29-1 and J is TRBJ1-2; TRBD1 is a possible D gene (6 bases). V dropped 3 bases and J dropped 0 bases, with 20 bases sitting between them. From germline, CDR1 is SQVTM and CDR2 ANQGSEA. The CDR3 contains 17 residues. CDR3 coding DNA: TGCAGCGTTGAGGGATGGACCCGGGACACCGCTAACTATGGCTACACCTTC. Residues: CSVEGWTRDTANYGYTF.

The gene calls are TRBV18 and TRBJ2-5, with 9 bases that match TRBD1. The trim removed 6 bases at V and 5 bases at J, leaving 4 bases unmatched. The CDR3 is 13 amino acids. Germline CDR1 is KGHSH and CDR2 is LQKENI. This CDR3 reads CASSLGQGETQYF. The CDR3 DNA reads as TGTGCCAGCTCGCTCGGACAGGGGGAGACCCAGTACTTC.